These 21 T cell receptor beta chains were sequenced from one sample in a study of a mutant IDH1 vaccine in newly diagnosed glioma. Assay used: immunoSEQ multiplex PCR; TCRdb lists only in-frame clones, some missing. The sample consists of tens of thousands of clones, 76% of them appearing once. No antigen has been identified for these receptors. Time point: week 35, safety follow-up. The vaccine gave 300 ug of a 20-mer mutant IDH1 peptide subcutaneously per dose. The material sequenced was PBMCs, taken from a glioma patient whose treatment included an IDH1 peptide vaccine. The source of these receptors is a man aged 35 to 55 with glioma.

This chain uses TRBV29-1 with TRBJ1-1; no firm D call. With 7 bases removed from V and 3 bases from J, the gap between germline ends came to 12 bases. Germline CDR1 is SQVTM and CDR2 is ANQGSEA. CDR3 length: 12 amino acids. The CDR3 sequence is CSARISYTEAFF. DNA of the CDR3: TGCAGCGCCCGAATCTCCTACACTGAAGCTTTCTTT.

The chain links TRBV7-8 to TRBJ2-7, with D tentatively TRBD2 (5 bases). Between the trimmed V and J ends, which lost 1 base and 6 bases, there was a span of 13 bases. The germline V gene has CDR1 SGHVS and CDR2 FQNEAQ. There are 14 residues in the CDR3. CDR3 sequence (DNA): TGTGCCAGCAGCTTAGGTTCGGGGTTTGGCGAGCAGTACTTC. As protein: CASSLGSGFGEQYF.

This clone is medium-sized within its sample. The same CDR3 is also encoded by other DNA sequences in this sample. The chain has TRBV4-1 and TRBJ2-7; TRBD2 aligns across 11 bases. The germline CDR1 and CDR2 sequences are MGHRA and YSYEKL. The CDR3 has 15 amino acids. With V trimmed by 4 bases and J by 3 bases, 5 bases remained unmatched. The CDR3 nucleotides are TGCGCCAGCAGCCCTAAACTAGCGGGAGACTACGAGCAGTACTTC. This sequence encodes CASSPKLAGDYEQYF.

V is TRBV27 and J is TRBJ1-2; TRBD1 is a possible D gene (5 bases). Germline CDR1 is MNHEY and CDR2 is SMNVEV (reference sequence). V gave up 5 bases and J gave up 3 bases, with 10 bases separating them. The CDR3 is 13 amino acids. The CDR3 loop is CASSKDTDYGYTF. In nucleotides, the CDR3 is TGTGCCAGCAGTAAGGACACGGACTATGGCTACACCTTC.

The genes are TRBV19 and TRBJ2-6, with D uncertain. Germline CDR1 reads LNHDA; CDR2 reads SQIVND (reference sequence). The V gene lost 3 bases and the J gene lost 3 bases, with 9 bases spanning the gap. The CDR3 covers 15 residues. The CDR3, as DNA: TGTGCCAGTAGTATCGTCTCGAGTGGGGCCAACGTCCTGACTTTC. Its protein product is CASSIVSSGANVLTF.

CDR3 amino acids: CASSESIDTEAFF. In DNA form, the CDR3 reads TGTGCCAGCAGTGAAAGTATCGATACTGAAGCTTTCTTT. The chain joins TRBV25-1 to TRBJ1-1, with D unresolved. V was cut by 2 bases and J by 5 bases, with 9 bases left in between. Germline CDR1 and CDR2: MGHDK and SYGVNS. CDR3 size: 13 residues.

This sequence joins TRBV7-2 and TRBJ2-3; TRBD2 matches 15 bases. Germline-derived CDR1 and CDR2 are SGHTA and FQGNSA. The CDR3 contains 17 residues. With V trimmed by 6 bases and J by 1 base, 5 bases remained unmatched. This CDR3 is CASRWGLAGGGTDTQYF. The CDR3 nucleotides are TGTGCCAGCAGGTGGGGACTAGCGGGAGGCGGCACAGATACGCAGTATTTT.

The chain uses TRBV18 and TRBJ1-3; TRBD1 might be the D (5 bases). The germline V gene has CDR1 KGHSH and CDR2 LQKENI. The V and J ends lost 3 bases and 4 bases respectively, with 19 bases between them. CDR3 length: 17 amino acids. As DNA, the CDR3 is TGTGCCAGCTCACCCAAAACCACCAGGGCCGGCGGAAACACCATATATTTT. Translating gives CASSPKTTRAGGNTIYF.

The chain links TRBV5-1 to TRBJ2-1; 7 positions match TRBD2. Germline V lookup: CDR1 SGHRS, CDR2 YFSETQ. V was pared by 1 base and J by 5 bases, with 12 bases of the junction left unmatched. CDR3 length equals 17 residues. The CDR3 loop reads CASSLTGRLADNNEQFF. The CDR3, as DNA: TGCGCCAGCAGCTTGACCGGGAGGCTAGCGGATAACAATGAGCAGTTCTTC. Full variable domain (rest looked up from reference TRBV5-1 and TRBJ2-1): KAGVTQTPRYLIKTRGQQVTLSCSPISGHRSVSWYQQTPGQGLQFLFEYFSETQRNKGNFPGRFSGRQFSNSRSEMNVSTLELGDSALYLCASSLTGRLADNNEQFFGPGTRLTVL.

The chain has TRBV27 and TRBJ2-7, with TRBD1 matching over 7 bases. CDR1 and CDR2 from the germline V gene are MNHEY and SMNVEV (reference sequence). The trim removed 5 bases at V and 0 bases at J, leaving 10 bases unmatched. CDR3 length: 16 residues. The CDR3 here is CASSRYGQATSYEQYF. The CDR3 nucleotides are TGTGCCAGCAGTCGCTACGGACAGGCGACCTCCTACGAGCAGTACTTC.

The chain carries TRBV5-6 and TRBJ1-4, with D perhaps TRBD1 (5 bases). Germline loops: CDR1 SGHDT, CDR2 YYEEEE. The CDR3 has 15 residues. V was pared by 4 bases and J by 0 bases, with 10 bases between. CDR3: CASSPTGSTNEKLFF. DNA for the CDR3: TGTGCCAGCAGCCCTACAGGTTCAACTAATGAAAAACTGTTTTTT.

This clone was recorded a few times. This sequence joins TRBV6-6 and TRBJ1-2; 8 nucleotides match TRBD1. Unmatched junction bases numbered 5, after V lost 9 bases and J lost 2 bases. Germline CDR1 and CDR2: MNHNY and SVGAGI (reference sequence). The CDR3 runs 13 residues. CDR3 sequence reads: CASTTGANYGYTF. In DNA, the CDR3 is TGTGCCAGTACGACAGGGGCCAACTATGGCTACACCTTC.

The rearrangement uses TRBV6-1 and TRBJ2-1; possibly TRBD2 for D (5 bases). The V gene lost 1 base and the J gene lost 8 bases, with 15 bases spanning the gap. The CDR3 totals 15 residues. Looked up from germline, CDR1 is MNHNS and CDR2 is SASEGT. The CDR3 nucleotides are TGTGCCAGCAGTGAAGAACGTACTAGGGTCCATGAGCAGTTCTTC. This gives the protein CASSEERTRVHEQFF.

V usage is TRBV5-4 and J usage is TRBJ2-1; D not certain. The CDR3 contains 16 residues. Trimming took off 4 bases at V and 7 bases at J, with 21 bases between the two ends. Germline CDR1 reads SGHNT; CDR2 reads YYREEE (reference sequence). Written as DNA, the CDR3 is TGTGCCAGCAGCCCCGGTCCACCTCCGTCGAAGAATGAGCAGTTCTTC. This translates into CASSPGPPPSKNEQFF. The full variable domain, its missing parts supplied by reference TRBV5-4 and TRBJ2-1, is ETGVTQSPTHLIKTRGQQVTLRCSSQSGHNTVSWYQQALGQGPQFIFQYYREEENGRGNFPPRFSGLQFPNYSSELNVNALELDDSALYLCASSPGPPPSKNEQFFGPGTRLTVL.

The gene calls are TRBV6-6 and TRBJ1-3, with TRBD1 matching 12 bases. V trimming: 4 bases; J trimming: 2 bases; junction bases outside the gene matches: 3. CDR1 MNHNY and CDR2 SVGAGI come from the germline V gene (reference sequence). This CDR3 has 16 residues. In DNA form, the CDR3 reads TGTGCCAGCAGTTCAGGGACAGGGGGCACTGGAAACACCATATATTTT. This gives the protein CASSSGTGGTGNTIYF.

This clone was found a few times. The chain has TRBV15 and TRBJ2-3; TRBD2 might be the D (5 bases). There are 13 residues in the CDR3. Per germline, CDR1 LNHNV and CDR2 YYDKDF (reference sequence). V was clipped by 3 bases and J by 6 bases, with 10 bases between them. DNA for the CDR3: TGTGCCACCAGCAGCGGGATGGGGGATACGCAGTATTTT. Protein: CATSSGMGDTQYF.

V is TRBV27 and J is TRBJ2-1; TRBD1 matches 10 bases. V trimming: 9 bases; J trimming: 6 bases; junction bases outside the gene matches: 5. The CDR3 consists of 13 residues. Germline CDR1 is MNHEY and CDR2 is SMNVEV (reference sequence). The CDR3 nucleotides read TGTGCCAGTGGGACAGGGGTGGTCAATGAGCAGTTCTTC. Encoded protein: CASGTGVVNEQFF.

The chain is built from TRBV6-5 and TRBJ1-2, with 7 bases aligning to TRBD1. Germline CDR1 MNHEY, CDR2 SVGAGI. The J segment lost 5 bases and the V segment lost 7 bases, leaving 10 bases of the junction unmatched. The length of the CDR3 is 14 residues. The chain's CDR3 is CASNPGTAEYGYTF. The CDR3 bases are TGTGCCAGCAACCCGGGGACAGCGGAATATGGCTACACCTTC.

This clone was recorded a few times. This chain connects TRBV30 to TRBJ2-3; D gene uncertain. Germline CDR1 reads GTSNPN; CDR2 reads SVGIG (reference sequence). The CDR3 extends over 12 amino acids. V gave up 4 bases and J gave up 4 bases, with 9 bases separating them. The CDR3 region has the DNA TGTGCCTGGAACGCATCCCCAGATACGCAGTATTTT. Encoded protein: CAWNASPDTQYF.

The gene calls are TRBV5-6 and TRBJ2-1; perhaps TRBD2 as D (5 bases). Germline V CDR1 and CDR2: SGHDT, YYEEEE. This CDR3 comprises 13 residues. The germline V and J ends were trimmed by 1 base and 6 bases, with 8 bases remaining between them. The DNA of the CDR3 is TGTGCCAGCAGCTTGTACGGGGTCAATGAGCAGTTCTTC. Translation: CASSLYGVNEQFF.

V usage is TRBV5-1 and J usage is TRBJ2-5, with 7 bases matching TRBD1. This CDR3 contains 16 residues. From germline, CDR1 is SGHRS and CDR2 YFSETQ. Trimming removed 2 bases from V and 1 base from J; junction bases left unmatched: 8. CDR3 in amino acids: CASSLQGPDSQETQYF. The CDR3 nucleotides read TGCGCCAGCAGCTTACAGGGGCCTGACTCCCAAGAGACCCAGTACTTC.